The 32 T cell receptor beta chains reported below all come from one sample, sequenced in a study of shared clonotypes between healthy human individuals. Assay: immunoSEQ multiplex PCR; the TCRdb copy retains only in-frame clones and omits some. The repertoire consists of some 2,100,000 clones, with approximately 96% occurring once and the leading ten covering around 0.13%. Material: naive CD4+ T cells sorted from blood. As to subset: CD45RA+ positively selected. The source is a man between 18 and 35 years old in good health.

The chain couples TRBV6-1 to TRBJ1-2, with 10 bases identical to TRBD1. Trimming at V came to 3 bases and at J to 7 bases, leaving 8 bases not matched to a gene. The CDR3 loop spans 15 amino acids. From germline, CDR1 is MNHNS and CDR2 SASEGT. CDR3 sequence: CASSDWGQGNLGYTF. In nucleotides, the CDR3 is TGTGCCAGCAGTGATTGGGGACAGGGGAATCTTGGCTACACCTTC.

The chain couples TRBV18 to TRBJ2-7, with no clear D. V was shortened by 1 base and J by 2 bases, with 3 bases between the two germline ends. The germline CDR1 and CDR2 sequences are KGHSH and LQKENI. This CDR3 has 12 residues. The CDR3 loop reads CASSPRPYEQYF. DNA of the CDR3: TGTGCCAGCTCACCACGACCCTACGAGCAGTACTTC. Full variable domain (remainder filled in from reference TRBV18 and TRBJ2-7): NAGVMQNPRHLVRRRGQEARLRCSPMKGHSHVYWYRQLPEEGLKFMVYLQKENIIDESGMPKERFSAEFPKEGPSILRIQQVVRGDSAAYFCASSPRPYEQYFGPGTRLTVT.

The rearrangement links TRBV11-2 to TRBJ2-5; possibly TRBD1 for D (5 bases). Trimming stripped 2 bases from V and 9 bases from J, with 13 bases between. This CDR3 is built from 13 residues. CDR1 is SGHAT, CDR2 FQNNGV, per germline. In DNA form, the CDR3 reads TGTGCCAGCAGCTTAAGGGGCAACATGGCCCAGTACTTC. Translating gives CASSLRGNMAQYF.

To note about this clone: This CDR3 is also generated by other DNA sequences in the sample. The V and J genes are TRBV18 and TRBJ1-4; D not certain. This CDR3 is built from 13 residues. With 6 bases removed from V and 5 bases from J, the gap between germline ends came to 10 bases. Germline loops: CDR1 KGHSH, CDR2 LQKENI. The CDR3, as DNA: TGTGCCAGCTCGCGTGGGCTAAATGAAAAACTGTTTTTT. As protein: CASSRGLNEKLFF.

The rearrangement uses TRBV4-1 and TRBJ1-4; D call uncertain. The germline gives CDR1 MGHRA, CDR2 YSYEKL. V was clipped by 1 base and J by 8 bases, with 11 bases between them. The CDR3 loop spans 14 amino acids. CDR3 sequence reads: CASSQVGIWEKLFF. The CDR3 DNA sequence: TGCGCCAGCAGCCAAGTAGGGATTTGGGAAAAACTGTTTTTT.

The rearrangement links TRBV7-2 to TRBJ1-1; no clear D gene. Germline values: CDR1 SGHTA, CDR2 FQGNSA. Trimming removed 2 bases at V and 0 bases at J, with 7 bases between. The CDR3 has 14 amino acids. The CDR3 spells CASSLSFLNTEAFF. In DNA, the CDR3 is TGTGCCAGCAGCTTATCCTTCTTGAACACTGAAGCTTTCTTT.

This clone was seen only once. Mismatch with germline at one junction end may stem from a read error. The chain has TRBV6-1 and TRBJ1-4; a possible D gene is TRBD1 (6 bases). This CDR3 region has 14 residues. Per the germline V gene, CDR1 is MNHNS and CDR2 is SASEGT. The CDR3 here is CASREGGRGEKLFF. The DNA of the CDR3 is TGTGCCAGCAGGGAAGGGGGTAGAGGTGAAAAACTGTTTTTT.

CDR3 region: CASSTETRTDGANYGYTF. CDR3 coding DNA: TGTGCCAGTAGTACGGAAACGAGAACGGACGGAGCTAACTATGGCTACACCTTC. The chain employs TRBV19 and TRBJ1-2; no reliable D call. The CDR3 has 18 residues. V was clipped by 4 bases and J by 0 bases, with 21 bases between them. Per germline, CDR1 LNHDA and CDR2 SQIVND (reference sequence).

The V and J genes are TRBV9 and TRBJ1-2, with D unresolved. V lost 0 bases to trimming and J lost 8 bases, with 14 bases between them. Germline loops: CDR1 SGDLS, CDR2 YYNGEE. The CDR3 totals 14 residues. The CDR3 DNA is TGTGCCAGCAGCGTAGATCTTCAGGCCGGGGGCTACACCTTC. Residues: CASSVDLQAGGYTF.

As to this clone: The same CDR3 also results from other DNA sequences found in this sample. The chain's CDR3 is CASTPSGELFF. DNA for the CDR3: TGTGCCAGCACGCCTAGCGGGGAGCTGTTTTTT. V is TRBV7-2 and J is TRBJ2-2; D unresolved. Between the trimmed V and J ends, which lost 7 bases and 7 bases, there was a span of 7 bases. This CDR3 is 11 amino acids long. From germline, CDR1 is SGHTA and CDR2 FQGNSA.

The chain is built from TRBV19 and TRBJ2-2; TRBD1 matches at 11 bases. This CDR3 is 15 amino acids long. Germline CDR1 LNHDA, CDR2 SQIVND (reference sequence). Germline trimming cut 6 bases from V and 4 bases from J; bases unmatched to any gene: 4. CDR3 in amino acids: CASRTGTGGTGELFF. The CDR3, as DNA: TGTGCCAGTAGGACTGGGACAGGGGGCACCGGGGAGCTGTTTTTT.

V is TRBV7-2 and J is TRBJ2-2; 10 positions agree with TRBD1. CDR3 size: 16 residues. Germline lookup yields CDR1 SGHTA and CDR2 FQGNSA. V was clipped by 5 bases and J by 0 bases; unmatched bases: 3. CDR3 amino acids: CASSRQGAPNTGELFF. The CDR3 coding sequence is TGTGCCAGCAGCAGACAGGGGGCGCCGAACACCGGGGAGCTGTTTTTT.

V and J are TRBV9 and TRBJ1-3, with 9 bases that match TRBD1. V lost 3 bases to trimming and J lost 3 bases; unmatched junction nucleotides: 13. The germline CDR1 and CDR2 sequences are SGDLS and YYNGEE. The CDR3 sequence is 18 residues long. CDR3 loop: CASSAEVWTGEDGNTIYF. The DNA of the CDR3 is TGTGCCAGCAGCGCAGAGGTCTGGACAGGGGAAGATGGAAACACCATATATTTT.

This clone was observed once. In DNA, the CDR3 is TGTGCCAGCAGCTCGATAGGACAGAACACTGAAGCTTTCTTT. This codes for CASSSIGQNTEAFF. The chain recombines TRBV5-4 with TRBJ1-1; D perhaps matches TRBD1 (5 bases). The germline V gene has CDR1 SGHNT and CDR2 YYREEE (reference sequence). The CDR3 has 14 residues. V lost 3 bases and J lost 1, with 10 bases in between.

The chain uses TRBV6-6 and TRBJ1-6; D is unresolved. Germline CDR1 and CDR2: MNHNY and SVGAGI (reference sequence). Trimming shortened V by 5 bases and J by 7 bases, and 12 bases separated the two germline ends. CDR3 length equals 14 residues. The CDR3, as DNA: TGTGCCAGCAGTAGGACGAAAAACAATTCACCCCTCCACTTT. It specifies CASSRTKNNSPLHF.

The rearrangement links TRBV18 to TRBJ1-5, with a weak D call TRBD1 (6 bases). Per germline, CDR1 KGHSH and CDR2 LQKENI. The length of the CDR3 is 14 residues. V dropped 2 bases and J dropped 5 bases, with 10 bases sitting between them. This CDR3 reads CASSPTGMDQPQHF. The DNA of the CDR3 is TGTGCCAGCTCACCAACAGGGATGGATCAGCCCCAGCATTTT.

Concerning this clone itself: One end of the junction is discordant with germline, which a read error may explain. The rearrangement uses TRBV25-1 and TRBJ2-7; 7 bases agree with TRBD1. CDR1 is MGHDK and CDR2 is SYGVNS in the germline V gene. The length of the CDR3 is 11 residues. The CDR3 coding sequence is TGTGCCAGCAGTTCCTCCGGGACAGTGCACTTC. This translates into CASSSSGTVHF.

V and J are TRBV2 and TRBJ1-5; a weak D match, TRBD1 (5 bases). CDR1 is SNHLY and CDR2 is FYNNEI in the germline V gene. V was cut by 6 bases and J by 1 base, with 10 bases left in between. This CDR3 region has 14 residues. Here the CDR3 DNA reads TGTGCCAGCAGGAGGAGGGACAGCAATCAGCCCCAGCATTTT. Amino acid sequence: CASRRRDSNQPQHF.

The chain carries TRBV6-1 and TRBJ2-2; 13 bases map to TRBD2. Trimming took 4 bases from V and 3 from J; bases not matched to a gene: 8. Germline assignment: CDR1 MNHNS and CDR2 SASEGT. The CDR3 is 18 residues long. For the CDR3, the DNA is TGTGCCAGCAGTGCGCTCCCCGGACTAGCGGGGGACACCGGGGAGCTGTTTTTT. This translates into CASSALPGLAGDTGELFF.

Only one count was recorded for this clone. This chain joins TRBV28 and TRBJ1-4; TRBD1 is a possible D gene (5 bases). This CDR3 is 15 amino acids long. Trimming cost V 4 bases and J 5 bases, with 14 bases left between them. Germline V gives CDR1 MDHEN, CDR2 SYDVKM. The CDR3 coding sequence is TGTGCCAGCAGTTCCCACCGGGGCATAAATGAAAAACTGTTTTTT. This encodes CASSSHRGINEKLFF.

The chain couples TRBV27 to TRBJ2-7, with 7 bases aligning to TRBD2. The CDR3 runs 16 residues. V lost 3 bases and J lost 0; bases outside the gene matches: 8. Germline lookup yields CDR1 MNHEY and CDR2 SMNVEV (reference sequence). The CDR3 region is CASSFRPSGLSYEQYF. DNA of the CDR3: TGTGCCAGCAGTTTCCGGCCTAGCGGACTCTCCTACGAGCAGTACTTC.

The CDR3, as DNA: TGTGCCAGCTCACCAGAGCCTCTAACTTCAGGTGGCGGGGAGCTGTTTTTT. It translates to CASSPEPLTSGGGELFF. The chain links TRBV18 to TRBJ2-2, with D uncertain. Germline V CDR1 and CDR2: KGHSH, LQKENI. CDR3 length equals 17 residues. Between the trimmed V and J ends, which lost 2 bases and 7 bases, there was a span of 20 bases.

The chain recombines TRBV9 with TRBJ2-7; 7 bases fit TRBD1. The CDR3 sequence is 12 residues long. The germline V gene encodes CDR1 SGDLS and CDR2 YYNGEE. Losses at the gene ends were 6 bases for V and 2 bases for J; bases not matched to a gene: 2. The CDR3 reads CASKGQPYEQYF. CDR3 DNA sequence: TGTGCCAGCAAGGGACAGCCCTACGAGCAGTACTTC. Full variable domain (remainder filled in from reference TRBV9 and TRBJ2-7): DSGVTQTPKHLITATGQRVTLRCSPRSGDLSVYWYQQSLDQGLQFLIQYYNGEERAKGNILERFSAQQFPDLHSELNLSSLELGDSALYFCASKGQPYEQYFGPGTRLTVT.

CDR3 region: CASSDGRLNTGANVLTF. CDR3 coding DNA: TGCGCCAGCAGCGACGGACGGTTAAATACTGGGGCCAACGTCCTGACTTTC. The chain uses TRBV10-2 and TRBJ2-6, with D hard to call. Germline lookup yields CDR1 WSHSY and CDR2 SAAADI. The CDR3 is 17 amino acids. Trimming left V 6 bases short and J 2 bases short, with 17 bases between.

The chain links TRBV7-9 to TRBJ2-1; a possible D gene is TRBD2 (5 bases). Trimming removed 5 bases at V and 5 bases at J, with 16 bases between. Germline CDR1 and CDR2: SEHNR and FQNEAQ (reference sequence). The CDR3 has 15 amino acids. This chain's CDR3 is CASSPEGAVNNEQFF. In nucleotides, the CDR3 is TGTGCCAGCAGCCCCGAGGGTGCCGTCAACAATGAGCAGTTCTTC. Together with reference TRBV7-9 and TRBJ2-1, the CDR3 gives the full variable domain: DTGVSQNPRHKITKRGQNVTFRCDPISEHNRLYWYRQTLGQGPEFLTYFQNEAQLEKSRLLSDRFSAERPKGSFSTLEIQRTEQGDSAMYLCASSPEGAVNNEQFFGPGTRLTVL.

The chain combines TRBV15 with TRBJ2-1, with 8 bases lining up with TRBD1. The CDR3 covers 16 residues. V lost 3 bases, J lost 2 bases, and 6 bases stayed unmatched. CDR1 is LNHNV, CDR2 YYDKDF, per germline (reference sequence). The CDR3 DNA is TGTGCCACCAGCAGCTCGGACAGGGACCCCTACAATGAGCAGTTCTTC. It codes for CATSSSDRDPYNEQFF.

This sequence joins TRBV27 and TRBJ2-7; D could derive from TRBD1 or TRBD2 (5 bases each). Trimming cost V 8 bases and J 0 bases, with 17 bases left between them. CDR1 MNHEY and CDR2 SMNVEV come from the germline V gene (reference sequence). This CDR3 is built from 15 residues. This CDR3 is CASRMGRILSYEQYF. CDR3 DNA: TGTGCCAGCCGAATGGGACGGATACTCTCCTACGAGCAGTACTTC.

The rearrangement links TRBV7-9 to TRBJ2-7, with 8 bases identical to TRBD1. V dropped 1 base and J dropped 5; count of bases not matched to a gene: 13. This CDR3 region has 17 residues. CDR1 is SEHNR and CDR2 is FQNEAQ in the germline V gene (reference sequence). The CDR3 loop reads CASSLVSGQAFRDEQYF. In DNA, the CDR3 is TGTGCCAGCAGCTTAGTATCGGGACAGGCCTTTCGGGACGAGCAGTACTTC.

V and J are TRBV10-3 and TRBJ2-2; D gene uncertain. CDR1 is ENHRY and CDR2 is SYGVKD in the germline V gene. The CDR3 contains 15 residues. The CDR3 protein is CAIHGRDAFGGELFF. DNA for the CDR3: TGTGCAATCCATGGAAGGGATGCCTTCGGCGGGGAGCTGTTTTTT.

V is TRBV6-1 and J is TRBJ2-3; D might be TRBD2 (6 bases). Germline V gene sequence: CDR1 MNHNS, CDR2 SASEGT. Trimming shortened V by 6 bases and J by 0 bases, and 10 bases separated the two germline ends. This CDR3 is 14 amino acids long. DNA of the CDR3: TGTGCCAGCAGACCTGGGGGGAGCACAGATACGCAGTATTTT. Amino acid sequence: CASRPGGSTDTQYF.

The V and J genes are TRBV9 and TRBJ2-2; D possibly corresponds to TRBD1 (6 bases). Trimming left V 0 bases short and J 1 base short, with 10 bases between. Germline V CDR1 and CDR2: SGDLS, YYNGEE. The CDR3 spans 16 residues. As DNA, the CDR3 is TGTGCCAGCAGCGTAGGCAGGGGTAGGAACACCGGGGAGCTGTTTTTT. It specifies CASSVGRGRNTGELFF.

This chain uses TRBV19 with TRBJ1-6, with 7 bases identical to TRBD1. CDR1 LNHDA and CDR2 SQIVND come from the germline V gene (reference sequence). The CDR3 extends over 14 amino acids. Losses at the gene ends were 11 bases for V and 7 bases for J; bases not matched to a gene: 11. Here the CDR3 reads CAGSTGVNNSPLHF. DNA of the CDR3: TGTGCCGGAAGTACAGGGGTGAACAATTCACCCCTCCACTTT.